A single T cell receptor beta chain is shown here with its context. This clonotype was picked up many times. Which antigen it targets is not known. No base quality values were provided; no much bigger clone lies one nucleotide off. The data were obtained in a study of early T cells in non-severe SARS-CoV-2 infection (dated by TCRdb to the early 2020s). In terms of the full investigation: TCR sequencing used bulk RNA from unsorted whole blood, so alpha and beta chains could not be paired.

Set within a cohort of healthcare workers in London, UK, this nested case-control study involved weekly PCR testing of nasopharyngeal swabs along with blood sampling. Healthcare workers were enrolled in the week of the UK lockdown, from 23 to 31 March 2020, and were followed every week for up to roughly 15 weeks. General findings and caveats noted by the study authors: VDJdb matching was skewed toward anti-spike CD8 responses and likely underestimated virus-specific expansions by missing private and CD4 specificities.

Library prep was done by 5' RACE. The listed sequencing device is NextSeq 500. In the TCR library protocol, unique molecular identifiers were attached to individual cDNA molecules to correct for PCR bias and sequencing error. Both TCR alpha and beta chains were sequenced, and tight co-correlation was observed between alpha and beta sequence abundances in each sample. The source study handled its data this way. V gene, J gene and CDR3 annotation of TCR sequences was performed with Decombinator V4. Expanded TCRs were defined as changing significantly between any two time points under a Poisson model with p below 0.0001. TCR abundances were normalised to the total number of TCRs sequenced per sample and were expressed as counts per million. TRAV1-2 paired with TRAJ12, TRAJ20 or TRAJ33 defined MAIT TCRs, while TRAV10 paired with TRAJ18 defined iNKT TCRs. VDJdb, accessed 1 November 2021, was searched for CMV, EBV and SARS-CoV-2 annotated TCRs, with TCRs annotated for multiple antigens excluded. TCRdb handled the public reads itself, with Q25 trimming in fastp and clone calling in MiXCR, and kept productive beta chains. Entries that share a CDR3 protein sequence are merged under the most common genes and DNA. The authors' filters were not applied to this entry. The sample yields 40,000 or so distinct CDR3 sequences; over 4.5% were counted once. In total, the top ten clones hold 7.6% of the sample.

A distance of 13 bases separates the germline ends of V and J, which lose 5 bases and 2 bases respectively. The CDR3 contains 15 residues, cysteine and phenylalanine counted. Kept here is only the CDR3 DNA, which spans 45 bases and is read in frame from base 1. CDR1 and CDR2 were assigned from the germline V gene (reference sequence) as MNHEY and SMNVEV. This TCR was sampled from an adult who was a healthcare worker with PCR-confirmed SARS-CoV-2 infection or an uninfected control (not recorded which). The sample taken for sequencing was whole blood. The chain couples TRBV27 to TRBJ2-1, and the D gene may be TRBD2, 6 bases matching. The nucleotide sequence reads TGTGCCAGCAGTCTCCAAGCGGGTACCTACAATGAGCAGTTCTTC. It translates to CASSLQAGTYNEQFF.